This T cell receptor beta chain was retrieved from a study of T-cell reconstitution after alpha-beta-depleted transplantation in children. Trimming took off 11 bases at V and 5 bases at J, with 11 bases between the two ends. The CDR3 is made up of 11 amino acids. At least ten counts were recorded for this clonotype. A library of TCRbeta sequences, prepared with unique molecular identifiers, was generated. Using its own MiXCR run on the PCR reads, TCRdb lists one record per CDR3 protein. The table has fewer than 150,000 distinct CDR3 sequences, about a tenth seen once; the top ten hold more than 20%. Material: PBMCs, mostly from graft donor cells, obtained 180 days after TCRalphabeta/CD19-depleted stem cell transplant. This chain joins TRBV12-3 or TRBV12-4 and TRBJ2-3; D possibly matches TRBD1 or TRBD2 (6 bases each). The TCR sequence derives from a girl in the first two years of life who had a stem cell transplant for combined immunodeficiency, so the T cells may come from the graft donor. The CDR3 region is CAGGGVDTQYF. Here the CDR3 DNA reads TGTGCCGGGGGCGGGGTAGATACGCAGTATTTT.